Each of the 5 T cell receptor beta chains below was sequenced from the same sample in a study of blood T cell repertoires in COVID-19. TCRdb's copy holds only in-frame clones and misses some; the assay was immunoSEQ multiplex PCR. This table holds around 140,000 clones, around nine tenths found once. Material: peripheral blood. All receptors derive from a woman aged 55-70 years with acute or convalescent COVID-19.

The chain carries TRBV7-9 and TRBJ2-5, with TRBD2 matching 10 bases. CDR1 SEHNR and CDR2 FQNEAQ come from the germline V gene (reference sequence). This CDR3 is 14 amino acids long. Trimming removed 6 bases from V and 2 bases from J; junction bases left unmatched: 3. This CDR3 reads CASRLAGPQETQYF. The CDR3 nucleotides are TGTGCCAGCAGACTAGCGGGGCCACAAGAGACCCAGTACTTC. The full variable domain, completed using reference TRBV7-9 and TRBJ2-5, is DTGVSQNPRHKITKRGQNVTFRCDPISEHNRLYWYRQTLGQGPEFLTYFQNEAQLEKSRLLSDRFSAERPKGSFSTLEIQRTEQGDSAMYLCASRLAGPQETQYFGPGTRLLVL.

This chain uses TRBV11-2 with TRBJ1-5; unclear D gene. From germline, CDR1 is SGHAT and CDR2 FQNNGV. V was shortened by 3 bases and J by 3 bases, with 12 bases between the two germline ends. The CDR3 length is 15 residues. In DNA form, the CDR3 reads TGTGCCAGCAGCTTCAGTACAGAGATCAATCAGCCCCAGCATTTT. This encodes CASSFSTEINQPQHF.

The chain employs TRBV6-1 and TRBJ2-7; possible D gene TRBD1, 7 bases. CDR3 size: 15 residues. The germline CDR1 and CDR2 sequences are MNHNS and SASEGT. Trimming took off 6 bases at V and 1 base at J, with 16 bases between the two ends. CDR3 amino acids: CASSIDAGGSYEQYF. Here the CDR3 DNA reads TGTGCCAGCAGCATCGACGCAGGGGGGTCCTACGAGCAGTACTTC.

V is TRBV7-2 and J is TRBJ1-2, with D perhaps TRBD1 (6 bases). The CDR3 spans 14 residues. V was clipped by 1 base and J by 5 bases, with 11 bases between them. From germline, CDR1 is SGHTA and CDR2 FQGNSA. The CDR3 DNA reads TGTGCCAGCAGCTTAGAAGGCCAGGGGTATGGCTACACCTTC. Translated: CASSLEGQGYGYTF.

V and J are TRBV7-2 and TRBJ1-2; tentative D call: TRBD1 (5 bases). CDR1 is SGHTA and CDR2 is FQGNSA in the germline V gene. This CDR3 region has 12 residues. Trimming pared 1 base from V and 8 bases from J, leaving 8 bases between. CDR3 region: CASSLGGEGYTF. The CDR3 DNA is TGTGCCAGCAGCTTAGGGGGGGAGGGCTACACCTTC.